This is a list of T cell receptor beta chains from one sample in a study of cytomegalovirus exposure and HLA in healthy donors. Profiled with immunoSEQ multiplex PCR; TCRdb holds only in-frame clones, not every one. The sample's table shows around 70,000 clones. Sequencing used PBMCs. The receptors shown here come from a man aged 40-49 years in good health and CMV-seronegative. Each CDR3 is given with its conserved first and last residue. A D gene is named only where the DNA matches it firmly.

>TRBV11-2|TRBJ1-1|.|15
CASNPTSFPNTEAFF
TGTGCCAGCAACCCCACTAGCTTCCCGAACACTGAAGCTTTCTTT
>TRBV29-1|TRBJ2-7|.|12
CSVERSSYEQYF
TGCAGCGTTGAACGTAGCTCCTACGAGCAGTACTTC
>TRBV5-1|TRBJ2-7|.|13
CASSLRGSYEQYF
TGCGCCAGCAGCTTGCGGGGTAGCTACGAGCAGTACTTC
>TRBV30|TRBJ2-3|TRBD2|13
CAWDRLAPDTQYF
TGTGCCTGGGACAGACTAGCACCAGATACGCAGTATTTT
>TRBV19|TRBJ1-2|.|14
CASSKVGADYGYTF
TGTGCCAGTAGTAAGGTGGGGGCGGACTATGGCTACACCTTC
>TRBV10-3|TRBJ2-1|TRBD2|16
CAISESVLAGMNEQFF
TGTGCCATCAGTGAGTCGGTACTAGCGGGAATGAATGAGCAGTTCTTC
>TRBV5-6|TRBJ1-6|.|14
CASQQQGRPSPLHF
TGTGCCAGCCAACAACAGGGACGTCCTTCACCCCTCCACTTT
>TRBV2|TRBJ1-5|TRBD1|15
CASRLGTVSNQPQHF
TGTGCCAGCCGGCTCGGGACAGTCAGCAATCAGCCCCAGCATTTT
>TRBV11-2|TRBJ2-7|TRBD1|14
CASSPGQLYYEQYF
TGTGCCAGCAGCCCGGGACAGTTATACTACGAGCAGTACTTC
>TRBV18|TRBJ1-1|TRBD1|15
CASSQGTGSNVEAFF
TGTGCCAGCTCACAGGGGACAGGGAGCAATGTTGAAGCTTTCTTT
>TRBV28|TRBJ1-5|.|15
CASSSQGISYQPQHF
TGTGCCAGCAGTTCCCAGGGGATTAGCTATCAGCCCCAGCATTTT
>TRBV27|TRBJ1-5|.|13
CASSRGSNQPQHF
TGTGCCAGCAGTAGAGGGAGCAATCAGCCCCAGCATTTT
>TRBV7-9|TRBJ1-4|TRBD1|14
CASSLGQGNEKLFF
TGTGCCAGCAGCTTAGGACAGGGAAATGAAAAACTGTTTTTT
>TRBV10-3|TRBJ1-5|TRBD1|12
CATGTDNQPQHF
TGTGCCACTGGGACAGACAATCAGCCCCAGCATTTT
>TRBV6-4|TRBJ2-3|.|16
CASTLAHHEFTDTQYF
TGTGCCAGCACACTAGCACACCATGAATTCACAGATACGCAGTATTTT
>TRBV6-5|TRBJ2-2|.|15
CASSYSLIVPGELFF
TGTGCCAGCAGTTACTCGCTGATAGTTCCCGGGGAGCTGTTTTTT
>TRBV7-2|TRBJ2-3|TRBD2|15
CASSLVVLAADTQYF
TGTGCCAGCAGCTTAGTGGTACTAGCGGCAGATACGCAGTATTTT
>TRBV9|TRBJ2-3|TRBD2|20
CASSVGASGRPTKHTDTQYF
TGTGCCAGCAGCGTAGGGGCTAGCGGGAGGCCCACTAAGCACACAGATACGCAGTATTTT
>TRBV5-1|TRBJ2-7|TRBD1|15
CASSLDGQGVYEQYF
TGCGCCAGCAGCTTGGATGGACAGGGGGTCTACGAGCAGTACTTC
>TRBV27|TRBJ2-7|.|11
CASSLSGRQYF
TGTGCCAGCAGTTTATCGGGGAGGCAGTACTTC
>TRBV5-1|TRBJ1-3|.|17
CASSFGSDRQIGNTIYF
TGCGCCAGCAGCTTTGGGTCGGACAGACAGATTGGAAACACCATATATTTT
>TRBV9|TRBJ1-2|TRBD1|14
CASSALGQNYGYTF
TGTGCCAGCAGCGCCCTGGGACAGAACTATGGCTACACCTTC
>TRBV7-2|TRBJ2-1|.|13
CASSLTGHNEQFF
TGTGCCAGCAGCTTAACAGGACACAATGAGCAGTTCTTC